The source of this T cell receptor (beta chain) is a study of cytomegalovirus exposure and HLA in healthy donors. Only in-frame clones appear in the TCRdb table, and some are missing; sequencing was by immunoSEQ multiplex PCR. This table has about 120,000 clones, about 83% appearing once. This CDR3 region has 14 residues. Germline V gene sequence: CDR1 SGHTA, CDR2 FQGNSA. J was trimmed by 1 base and V by 5 bases; bases with no gene match: 4. Material: PBMCs. This TCR was recovered from a woman in her thirties in good health and CMV-seronegative. The chain uses TRBV7-2 and TRBJ1-1, with TRBD1 matching over 7 bases. Here the CDR3 DNA reads TGTGCCAGCAGCACAGACAGGGCGAACACTGAAGCTTTCTTT. It translates to CASSTDRANTEAFF.